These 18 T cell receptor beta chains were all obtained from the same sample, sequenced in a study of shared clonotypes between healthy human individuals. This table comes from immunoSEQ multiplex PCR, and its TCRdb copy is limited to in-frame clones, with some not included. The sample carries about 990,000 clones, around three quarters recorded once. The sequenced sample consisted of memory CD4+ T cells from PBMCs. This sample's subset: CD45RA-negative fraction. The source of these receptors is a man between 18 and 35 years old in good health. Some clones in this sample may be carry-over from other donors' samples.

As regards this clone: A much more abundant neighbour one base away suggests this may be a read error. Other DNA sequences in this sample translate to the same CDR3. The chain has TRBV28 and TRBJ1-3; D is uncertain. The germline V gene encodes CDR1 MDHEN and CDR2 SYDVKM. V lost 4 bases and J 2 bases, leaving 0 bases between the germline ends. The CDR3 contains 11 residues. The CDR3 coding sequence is TGTGCCAGCAGTTCTGGAAACACCATATATTTT. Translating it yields CASSSGNTIYF.

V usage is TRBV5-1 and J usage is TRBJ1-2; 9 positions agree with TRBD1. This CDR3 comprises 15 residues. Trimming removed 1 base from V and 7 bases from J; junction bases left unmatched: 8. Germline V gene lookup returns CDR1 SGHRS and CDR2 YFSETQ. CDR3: CASSLPGQGERGYTF. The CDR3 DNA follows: TGCGCCAGCAGCTTGCCGGGACAGGGCGAACGTGGCTACACCTTC. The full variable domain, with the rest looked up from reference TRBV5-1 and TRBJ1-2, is KAGVTQTPRYLIKTRGQQVTLSCSPISGHRSVSWYQQTPGQGLQFLFEYFSETQRNKGNFPGRFSGRQFSNSRSEMNVSTLELGDSALYLCASSLPGQGERGYTFGSGTRLTVV.

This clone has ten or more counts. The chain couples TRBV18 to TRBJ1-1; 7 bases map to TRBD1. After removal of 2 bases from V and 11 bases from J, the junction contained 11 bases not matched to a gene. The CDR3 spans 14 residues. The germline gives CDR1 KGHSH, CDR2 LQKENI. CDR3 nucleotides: TGTGCCAGCTCACCAAGTCCGGAACAGGGGAAGGCTTTCTTT. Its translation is CASSPSPEQGKAFF.

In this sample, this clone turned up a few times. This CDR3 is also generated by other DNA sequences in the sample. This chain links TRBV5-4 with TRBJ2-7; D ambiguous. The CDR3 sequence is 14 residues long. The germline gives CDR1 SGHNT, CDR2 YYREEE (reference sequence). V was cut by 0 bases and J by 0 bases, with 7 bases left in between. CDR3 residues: CASSLDRSSYEQYF. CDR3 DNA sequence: TGTGCCAGCAGCTTGGACCGGAGCTCCTACGAGCAGTACTTC.

As DNA, the CDR3 is TGCGCCAGCAGCTCCGCGACGGGATACTATGGCTACACCTTC. It encodes CASSSATGYYGYTF. This sequence joins TRBV5-1 and TRBJ1-2; no reliable D call. Germline CDR1 SGHRS, CDR2 YFSETQ. V was shortened by 3 bases and J by 3 bases, with 12 bases between the two germline ends. The CDR3 is made up of 14 amino acids. Variable domain in full (rest from reference TRBV5-1 and TRBJ1-2): KAGVTQTPRYLIKTRGQQVTLSCSPISGHRSVSWYQQTPGQGLQFLFEYFSETQRNKGNFPGRFSGRQFSNSRSEMNVSTLELGDSALYLCASSSATGYYGYTFGSGTRLTVV.

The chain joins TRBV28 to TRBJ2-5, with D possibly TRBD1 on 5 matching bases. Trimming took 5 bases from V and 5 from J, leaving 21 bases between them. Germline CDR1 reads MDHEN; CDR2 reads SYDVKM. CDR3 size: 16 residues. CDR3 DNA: TGTGCCAGCAGTCCCCGCCCGGGCCTGGGGCCGGAGACCCAGTACTTC. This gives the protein CASSPRPGLGPETQYF. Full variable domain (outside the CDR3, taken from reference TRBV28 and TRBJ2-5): DVKVTQSSRYLVKRTGEKVFLECVQDMDHENMFWYRQDPGLGLRLIYFSYDVKMKEKGDIPEGYSVSREKKERFSLILESASTNQTSMYLCASSPRPGLGPETQYFGPGTRLLVL.

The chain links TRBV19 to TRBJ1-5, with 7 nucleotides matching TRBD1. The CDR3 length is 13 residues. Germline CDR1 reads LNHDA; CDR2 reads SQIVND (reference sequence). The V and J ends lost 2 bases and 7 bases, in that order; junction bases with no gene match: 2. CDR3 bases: TGTGCCAGTAGTATACCGACAGGGCAGCCCCAGCATTTT. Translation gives CASSIPTGQPQHF.

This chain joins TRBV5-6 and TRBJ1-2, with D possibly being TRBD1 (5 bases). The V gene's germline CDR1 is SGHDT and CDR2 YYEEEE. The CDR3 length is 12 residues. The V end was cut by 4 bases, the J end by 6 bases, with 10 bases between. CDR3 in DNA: TGTGCCAGCAGCCTCAAAGGGGATGGCTACACCTTC. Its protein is CASSLKGDGYTF.

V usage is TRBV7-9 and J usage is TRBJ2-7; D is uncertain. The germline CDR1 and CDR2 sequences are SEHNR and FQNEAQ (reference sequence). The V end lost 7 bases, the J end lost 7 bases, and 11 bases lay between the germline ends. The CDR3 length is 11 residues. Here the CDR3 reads CASTKVGEQYF. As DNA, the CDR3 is TGTGCCAGCACCAAAGTCGGGGAGCAGTACTTC.

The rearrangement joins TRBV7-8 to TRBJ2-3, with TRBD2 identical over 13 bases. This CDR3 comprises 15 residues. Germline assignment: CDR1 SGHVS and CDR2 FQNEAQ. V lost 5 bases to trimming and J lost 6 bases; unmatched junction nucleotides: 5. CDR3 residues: CASSRLAGGRDTQYF. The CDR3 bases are TGTGCCAGCAGCCGACTAGCGGGAGGACGGGATACGCAGTATTTT.

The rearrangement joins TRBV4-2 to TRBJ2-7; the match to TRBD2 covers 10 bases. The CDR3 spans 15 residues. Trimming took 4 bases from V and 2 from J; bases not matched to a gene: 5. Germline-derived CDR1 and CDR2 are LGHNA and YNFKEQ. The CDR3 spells CASSPGLAVPYEQYF. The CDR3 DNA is TGTGCCAGCAGCCCAGGACTAGCGGTACCCTACGAGCAGTACTTC.

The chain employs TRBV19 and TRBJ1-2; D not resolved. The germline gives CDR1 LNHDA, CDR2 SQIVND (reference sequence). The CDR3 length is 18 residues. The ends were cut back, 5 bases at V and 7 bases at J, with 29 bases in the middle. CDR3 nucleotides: TGTGCCAGTAGTCAAAGCGGCAGAGGGAGGGTTCTGCGTGGTGGCTACACCTTC. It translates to CASSQSGRGRVLRGGYTF.

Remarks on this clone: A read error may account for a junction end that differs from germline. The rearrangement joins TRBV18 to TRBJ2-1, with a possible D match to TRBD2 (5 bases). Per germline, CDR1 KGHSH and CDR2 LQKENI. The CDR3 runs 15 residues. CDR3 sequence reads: CVSSPPGGSYNEQFF. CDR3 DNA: TGTGTCAGCTCACCTCCCGGAGGCTCCTACAATGAGCAGTTCTTC.

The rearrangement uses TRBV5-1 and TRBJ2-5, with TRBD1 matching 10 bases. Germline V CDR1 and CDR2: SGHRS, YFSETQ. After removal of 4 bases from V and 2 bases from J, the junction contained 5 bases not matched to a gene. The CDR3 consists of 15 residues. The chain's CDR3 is CASSAGQGQQETQYF. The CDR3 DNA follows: TGCGCCAGCAGCGCGGGACAGGGGCAACAAGAGACCCAGTACTTC.

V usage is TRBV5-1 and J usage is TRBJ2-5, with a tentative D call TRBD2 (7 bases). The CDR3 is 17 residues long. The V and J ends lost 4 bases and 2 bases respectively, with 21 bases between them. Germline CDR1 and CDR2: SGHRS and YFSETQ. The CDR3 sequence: CASSPGAGAPQQETQYF. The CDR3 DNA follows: TGCGCCAGCAGCCCGGGGGCGGGGGCCCCCCAACAAGAGACCCAGTACTTC. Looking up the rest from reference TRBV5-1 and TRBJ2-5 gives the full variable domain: KAGVTQTPRYLIKTRGQQVTLSCSPISGHRSVSWYQQTPGQGLQFLFEYFSETQRNKGNFPGRFSGRQFSNSRSEMNVSTLELGDSALYLCASSPGAGAPQQETQYFGPGTRLLVL.

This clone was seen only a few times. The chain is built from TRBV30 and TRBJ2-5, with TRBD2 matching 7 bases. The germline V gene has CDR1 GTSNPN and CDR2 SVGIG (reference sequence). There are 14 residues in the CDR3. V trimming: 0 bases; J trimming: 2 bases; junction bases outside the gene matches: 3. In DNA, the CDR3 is TGTGCCTGGAGTGTCAAGGGAGGGCAAGAGACCCAGTACTTC. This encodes CAWSVKGGQETQYF.

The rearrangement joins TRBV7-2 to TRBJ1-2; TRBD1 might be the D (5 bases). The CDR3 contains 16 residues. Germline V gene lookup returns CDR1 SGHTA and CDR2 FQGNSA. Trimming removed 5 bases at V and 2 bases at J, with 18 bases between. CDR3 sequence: CASSQRSTGDNYGYTF. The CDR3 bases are TGTGCCAGCAGCCAACGTTCAACAGGCGACAACTATGGCTACACCTTC.

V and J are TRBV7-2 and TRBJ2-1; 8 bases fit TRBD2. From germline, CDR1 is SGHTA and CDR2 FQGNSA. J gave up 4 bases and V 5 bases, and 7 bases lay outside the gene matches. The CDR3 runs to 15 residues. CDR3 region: CASSLRLAQYNEQFF. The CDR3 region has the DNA TGTGCCAGCAGCCTACGACTAGCGCAGTACAATGAGCAGTTCTTC.